The T cell receptor (beta chain) under discussion was sequenced for a study of blood T cell repertoires in COVID-19. Germline CDR1 SGHRS, CDR2 YFSETQ. The CDR3 has 13 amino acids. The V gene lost 7 bases and the J gene lost 0 bases, with 10 bases spanning the gap. The method was immunoSEQ multiplex PCR; TCRdb's version includes in-frame clones alone and lacks a portion of them. This repertoire shows some 200,000 clones, approximately 85% found once; its top ten account for 2.9%. This chain links TRBV5-1 with TRBJ1-1; D gene uncertain. The sample was peripheral blood. This TCR was recovered from a man over 45 who had recovered from COVID-19. The CDR3 coding sequence is TGCGCCAGCTCCGACGCGGTGAACACTGAAGCTTTCTTT. The encoded protein is CASSDAVNTEAFF.